Shown below are 18 T cell receptor beta chains from a single sample sequenced in a study of cytomegalovirus exposure and HLA in healthy donors. PCR employed 60 Vbeta and 13 Jbeta primers. Only in-frame clones appear in the TCRdb table, and some are missing; sequencing was by immunoSEQ multiplex PCR. The sample shows 100,000 or so clones, over 65% of them seen only once. The sequenced sample consisted of PBMCs. The receptors derive from a man aged 40-49 years in good health and CMV-seropositive.

The rearrangement links TRBV4-2 to TRBJ1-2; D may be TRBD1 (5 bases). Trimming shortened V by 1 base and J by 4 bases, and 19 bases separated the two germline ends. The germline V gene encodes CDR1 LGHNA and CDR2 YNFKEQ. This CDR3 has 17 amino acids. CDR3 nucleotide sequence: TGTGCCAGCAGCCAAGTCGGGTCCACAGGTACCCTCTATGGCTACACCTTC. Translated: CASSQVGSTGTLYGYTF.

Here the CDR3 DNA reads TGTGCCAGCAGTTTTACAGGGGGCCATGACACTGAAGCTTTCTTT. Encoded protein: CASSFTGGHDTEAFF. The chain employs TRBV6-6 and TRBJ1-1; TRBD1 agrees at 9 bases. The junction had 6 bases not matched to a gene; V was cut back by 4 bases and J by 3 bases. The germline V gene has CDR1 MNHNY and CDR2 SVGAGI (reference sequence). There are 15 residues in the CDR3.

This clone was counted only a few times. The chain recombines TRBV6-4 with TRBJ1-5; TRBD1 might be the D (5 bases). Trimming shortened V by 6 bases and J by 4 bases, and 16 bases separated the two germline ends. The CDR3 is 15 amino acids. In germline, CDR1 is MRHNA, CDR2 SNTAGT. The CDR3 is CASSEDGGSNQPQHF. As DNA, the CDR3 is TGTGCCAGCAGCGAGGATGGGGGGTCGAATCAGCCCCAGCATTTT.

The chain joins TRBV7-9 to TRBJ1-4, with 11 bases that match TRBD1. J lost 8 bases, V lost 5 bases, and 7 bases had no gene match. The germline V gene encodes CDR1 SEHNR and CDR2 FQNEAQ (reference sequence). The CDR3 covers 15 residues. The CDR3 nucleotides read TGTGCCAGCAGCCAAAGCCGGACAGGGGGCGAAAAACTGTTTTTT. It yields the protein CASSQSRTGGEKLFF. The variable domain in full, with the rest retrieved from reference TRBV7-9 and TRBJ1-4, is DTGVSQNPRHKITKRGQNVTFRCDPISEHNRLYWYRQTLGQGPEFLTYFQNEAQLEKSRLLSDRFSAERPKGSFSTLEIQRTEQGDSAMYLCASSQSRTGGEKLFFGSGTQLSVL.

This chain uses TRBV6-5 with TRBJ1-5; D is unclear. Germline values: CDR1 MNHEY, CDR2 SVGAGI. CDR3 length: 14 residues. V was shortened by 2 bases and J by 1 base, with 6 bases between the two germline ends. The CDR3 loop reads CASSYSPSNQPQHF. CDR3 DNA sequence: TGTGCCAGCAGTTACAGCCCGAGCAATCAGCCCCAGCATTTT.

This clone came up a few times. The chain joins TRBV11-3 to TRBJ2-7; 12 bases line up with TRBD1. Germline loops: CDR1 SGHNT, CDR2 YENEEA. V lost 3 bases to trimming and J lost 7 bases; unmatched junction nucleotides: 16. The CDR3 sequence is 18 residues long. This CDR3 reads CASSLERLRGQGANEQYF. In DNA, the CDR3 is TGTGCCAGCAGCTTGGAAAGGTTGAGGGGACAGGGGGCGAATGAGCAGTACTTC.

This chain connects TRBV6-1 to TRBJ1-1, with TRBD1 matching over 10 bases. The CDR3 is 14 residues long. Trimming removed 6 bases from V and 7 bases from J; junction bases left unmatched: 8. Germline CDR1 is MNHNS and CDR2 is SASEGT. The CDR3 reads CASRATGGLVEAFF. The CDR3 region has the DNA TGTGCCAGCAGGGCGACAGGGGGCTTGGTTGAAGCTTTCTTT.

The V call is TRBV7-6, the J call TRBJ1-1; tentatively, D is TRBD1 (6 bases). The CDR3 is 14 residues long. The V gene lost 5 bases and the J gene lost 0 bases, with 10 bases spanning the gap. The germline V gene encodes CDR1 SGHVS and CDR2 FNYEAQ. The CDR3 DNA is TGTGCCAGCAGCCAAGGACAGTTGAACACTGAAGCTTTCTTT. Its translation: CASSQGQLNTEAFF.

The chain employs TRBV28 and TRBJ2-3, with a possible D match to TRBD2 (6 bases). This CDR3 spans 15 amino acids. Germline values: CDR1 MDHEN, CDR2 SYDVKM. Trimming removed 5 bases at V and 6 bases at J, with 18 bases between. The CDR3 region is CASSANQGGVDTQYF. The CDR3, as DNA: TGTGCCAGCAGTGCGAACCAAGGCGGGGTGGATACGCAGTATTTT.

V is TRBV6-5 and J is TRBJ1-1; perhaps TRBD1 as D (5 bases). The CDR3 runs to 14 residues. The germline CDR1 and CDR2 sequences are MNHEY and SVGAGI. V gave up 2 bases and J gave up 4 bases, with 11 bases separating them. The CDR3 sequence is CASSYGGEGTEAFF. The CDR3 DNA sequence: TGTGCCAGCAGTTACGGGGGGGAGGGCACTGAAGCTTTCTTT.

The rearrangement joins TRBV6-5 to TRBJ2-3; maybe TRBD2 (5 bases). The CDR3 has 11 residues. Germline loops: CDR1 MNHEY, CDR2 SVGAGI. Trimming stripped 7 bases from V and 6 bases from J, with 8 bases between. The CDR3 loop is CASIRGDTQYF. CDR3 sequence (DNA): TGTGCCAGCATTCGAGGGGATACGCAGTATTTT.

This clone was detected only a few times. In DNA form, the CDR3 reads TGTGCCACCAGATATAGACTAGGAGGATATGGCTACACCTTC. Its protein product is CATRYRLGGYGYTF. The chain recombines TRBV15 with TRBJ1-2; D remains unclear. The CDR3 is 14 amino acids. The germline V and J ends were trimmed by 6 bases and 5 bases, with 16 bases remaining between them. Germline V gene lookup returns CDR1 LNHNV and CDR2 YYDKDF (reference sequence).

This clone was counted a few times. The chain joins TRBV25-1 to TRBJ1-4, with no clear D. Trimming took 6 bases from V and 13 from J, leaving 18 bases between them. Looked up from germline, CDR1 is MGHDK and CDR2 is SYGVNS. CDR3 length: 13 amino acids. CDR3 DNA: TGTGCCAGCAGGGACCCATTGAGGGAGGGACTGTTTTTT. The encoded protein is CASRDPLREGLFF.

The chain employs TRBV18 and TRBJ1-3, with D uncertain. Looked up from germline, CDR1 is KGHSH and CDR2 is LQKENI. Trimming stripped 3 bases from V and 3 bases from J, with 18 bases between. The CDR3 has 17 residues. CDR3 sequence: CASSPKTSIGDGNTIYF. The CDR3 nucleotides read TGTGCCAGCTCACCGAAGACATCAATCGGGGATGGAAACACCATATATTTT.

This clone was detected only once. The rearrangement uses TRBV5-1 and TRBJ2-2; 10 nucleotides match TRBD1. This CDR3 has 17 residues. V lost 5 bases, J lost 7 bases, and 14 bases stayed unmatched. CDR1 and CDR2 from the germline V gene are SGHRS and YFSETQ. CDR3 nucleotides: TGCGCCAGCAGTTGGGACAGGGGACTTCGGCCGGACGGGGAGCTGTTTTTT. Translation gives CASSWDRGLRPDGELFF. Filled out from reference TRBV5-1 and TRBJ2-2, the complete variable domain reads KAGVTQTPRYLIKTRGQQVTLSCSPISGHRSVSWYQQTPGQGLQFLFEYFSETQRNKGNFPGRFSGRQFSNSRSEMNVSTLELGDSALYLCASSWDRGLRPDGELFFGEGSRLTVL.

This clone was detected a few times. This rearrangement joins TRBV7-2 to TRBJ1-2; D gene unclear. Trimming took off 8 bases at V and 8 bases at J, with 21 bases between the two ends. This CDR3 has 14 amino acids. CDR1 and CDR2 from the germline V gene are SGHTA and FQGNSA. The CDR3 is CASALGRPGWGYTF. CDR3 bases: TGTGCCAGCGCATTAGGACGCCCGGGATGGGGCTACACCTTC.

This chain joins TRBV11-2 and TRBJ1-1; 9 bases are shared with TRBD1. Germline V gene sequence: CDR1 SGHAT, CDR2 FQNNGV. The CDR3 consists of 15 residues. Germline trimming cut 5 bases from V and 3 bases from J; bases unmatched to any gene: 7. The CDR3, as DNA: TGTGCCAGCAGCCGGGGACAGGGAGGGGACACTGAAGCTTTCTTT. Amino acid sequence: CASSRGQGGDTEAFF.

The chain uses TRBV19 and TRBJ1-2, with D uncertain. Germline assignment: CDR1 LNHDA and CDR2 SQIVND (reference sequence). With 3 bases removed from V and 0 bases from J, the gap between germline ends came to 2 bases. The CDR3 runs 12 residues. CDR3 in amino acids: CASSITNYGYTF. Written as DNA, the CDR3 is TGTGCCAGTAGTATCACTAACTATGGCTACACCTTC. Full variable domain (outside the CDR3, taken from reference TRBV19 and TRBJ1-2): DGGITQSPKYLFRKEGQNVTLSCEQNLNHDAMYWYRQDPGQGLRLIYYSQIVNDFQKGDIAEGYSVSREKKESFPLTVTSAQKNPTAFYLCASSITNYGYTFGSGTRLTVV.